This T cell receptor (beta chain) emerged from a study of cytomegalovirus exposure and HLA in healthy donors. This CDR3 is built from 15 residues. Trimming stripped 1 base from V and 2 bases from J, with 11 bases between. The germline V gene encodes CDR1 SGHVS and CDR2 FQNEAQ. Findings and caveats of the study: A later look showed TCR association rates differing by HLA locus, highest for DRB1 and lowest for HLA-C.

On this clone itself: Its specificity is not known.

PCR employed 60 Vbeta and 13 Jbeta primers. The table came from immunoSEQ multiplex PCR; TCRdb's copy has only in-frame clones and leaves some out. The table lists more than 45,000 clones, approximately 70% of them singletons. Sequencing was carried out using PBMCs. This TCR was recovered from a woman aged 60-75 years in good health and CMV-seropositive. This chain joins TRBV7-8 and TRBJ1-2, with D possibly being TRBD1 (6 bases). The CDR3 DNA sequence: TGTGCCAGCAGCTTAGTTAGACAGGTCAACTATGGCTACACCTTC. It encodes CASSLVRQVNYGYTF. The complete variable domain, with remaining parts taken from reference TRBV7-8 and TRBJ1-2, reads GAGVSQSPRYKVAKRGQDVALRCDPISGHVSLFWYQQALGQGPEFLTYFQNEAQLDKSGLPSDRFFAERPEGSVSTLKIQRTQQEDSAVYLCASSLVRQVNYGYTFGSGTRLTVV.